The 4 T cell receptor beta chains listed next were all sequenced from one sample in a study of radiation and T cells in renal cell carcinoma (dated by TCRdb to the early 2020s). The time point label, as the study defines it: blood 4 weeks post-SBRT, at nephrectomy. In light of the paper, this sample's treatment or condition label describes: 15 Gy SBRT to primary tumor, nephrectomy 4 weeks later. Library method: the immunoSEQ multiplex PCR assay. TCRdb took over this immuneACCESS table, retaining in-frame rearrangements with V and J assigned. Such tables are incomplete; in checked studies, under half of the missing clones stem from an unresolved V gene, and the remainder is unexplained. This sample holds 130,000 to 150,000 clones; around 88% were observed only once. Roughly 17% of the sample belongs to the ten largest clones. The sequences come from blood, collected from a patient whose treatment included radiotherapy and nephrectomy. These receptor sequences come from a woman aged 45-59 years with renal cell carcinoma.

V gene TRBV4-1 combines with J gene TRBJ2-7; a possible D gene is TRBD1 (5 bases). This CDR3 comprises 15 residues. The V gene's germline CDR1 is MGHRA and CDR2 YSYEKL. V shed 0 bases and J shed 2 bases, with 11 bases lying between them. CDR3 amino acids: CASSQDAGPTYEQYF. CDR3 bases: TGCGCCAGCAGCCAAGACGCAGGGCCTACCTACGAGCAGTACTTC.

V usage is TRBV6-5 and J usage is TRBJ2-7; no reliable D call. V lost 6 bases, J lost 3 bases, and 6 bases lay in between. The germline gives CDR1 MNHEY, CDR2 SVGAGI. This CDR3 is 11 amino acids long. CDR3 DNA: TGTGCCAGCAGGACTTACTACGAGCAGTACTTC. It is translated as CASRTYYEQYF.

V and J are TRBV4-2 and TRBJ2-5, with D perhaps assigned TRBD1 or TRBD2 (5 bases each). This CDR3 contains 13 residues. V lost 4 bases and J lost 7, with 13 bases in between. Germline-derived CDR1 and CDR2 are LGHNA and YNFKEQ. This CDR3 is CASSPSGPGTQYF. CDR3 bases: TGTGCCAGCAGCCCATCGGGGCCCGGGACCCAGTACTTC.

V gene TRBV19 combines with J gene TRBJ1-4; the match to TRBD1 covers 9 bases. Germline assignment: CDR1 LNHDA and CDR2 SQIVND (reference sequence). V shed 5 bases, J shed 5 bases, and the junction held 6 bases outside the gene matches. The CDR3 runs to 15 residues. CDR3 coding DNA: TGTGCCAGTAGTGCCGGACAGGGGTTAAATGAAAAACTGTTTTTT. This translates into CASSAGQGLNEKLFF.